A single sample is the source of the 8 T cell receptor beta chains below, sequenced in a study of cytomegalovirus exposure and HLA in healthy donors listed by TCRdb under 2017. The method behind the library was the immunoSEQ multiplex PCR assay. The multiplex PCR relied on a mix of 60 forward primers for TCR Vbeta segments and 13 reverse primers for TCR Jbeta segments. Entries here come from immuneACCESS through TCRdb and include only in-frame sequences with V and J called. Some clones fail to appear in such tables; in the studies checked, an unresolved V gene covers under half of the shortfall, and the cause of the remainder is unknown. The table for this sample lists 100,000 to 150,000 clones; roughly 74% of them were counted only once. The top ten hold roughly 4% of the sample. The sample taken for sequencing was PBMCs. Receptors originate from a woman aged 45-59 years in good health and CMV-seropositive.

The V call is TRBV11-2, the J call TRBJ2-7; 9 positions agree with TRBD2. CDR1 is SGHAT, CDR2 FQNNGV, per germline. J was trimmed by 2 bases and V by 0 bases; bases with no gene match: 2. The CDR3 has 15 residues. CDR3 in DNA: TGTGCCAGCAGCTTAGAGGGCGGGGGGGCCTACGAGCAGTACTTC. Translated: CASSLEGGGAYEQYF.

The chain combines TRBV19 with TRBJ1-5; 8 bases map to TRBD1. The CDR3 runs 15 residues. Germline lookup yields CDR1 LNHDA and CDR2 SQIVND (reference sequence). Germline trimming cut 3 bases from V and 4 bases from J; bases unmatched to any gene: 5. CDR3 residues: CASSIQGAGNQPQHF. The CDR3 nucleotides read TGTGCCAGTAGTATTCAGGGGGCTGGGAATCAGCCCCAGCATTTT.

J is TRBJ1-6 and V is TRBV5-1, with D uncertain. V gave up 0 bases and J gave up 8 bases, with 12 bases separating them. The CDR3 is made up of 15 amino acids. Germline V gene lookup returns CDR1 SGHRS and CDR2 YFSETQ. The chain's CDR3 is CASSLVAGMDSPLHF. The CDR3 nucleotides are TGCGCCAGCAGCTTGGTGGCGGGGATGGATTCACCCCTCCACTTT.

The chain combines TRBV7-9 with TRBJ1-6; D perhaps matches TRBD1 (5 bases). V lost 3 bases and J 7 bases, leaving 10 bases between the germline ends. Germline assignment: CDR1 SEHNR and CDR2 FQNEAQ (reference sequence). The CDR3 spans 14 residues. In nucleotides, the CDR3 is TGTGCCAGCAGCTTGAGACAGACAAATTCACCCCTCCACTTT. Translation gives CASSLRQTNSPLHF.

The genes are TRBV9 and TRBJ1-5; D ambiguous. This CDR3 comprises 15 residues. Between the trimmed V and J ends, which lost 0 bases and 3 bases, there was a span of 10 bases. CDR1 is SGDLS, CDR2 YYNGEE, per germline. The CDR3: CASSVGPGFNQPQHF. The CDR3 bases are TGTGCCAGCAGCGTAGGGCCGGGTTTCAATCAGCCCCAGCATTTT.

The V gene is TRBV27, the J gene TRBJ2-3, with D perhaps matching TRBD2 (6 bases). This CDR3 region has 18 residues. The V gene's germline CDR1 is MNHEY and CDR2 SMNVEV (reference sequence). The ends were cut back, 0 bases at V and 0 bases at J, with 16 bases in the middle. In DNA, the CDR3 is TGTGCCAGCAGTTTATCGGGGCGGAGGGGAAATAGCACAGATACGCAGTATTTT. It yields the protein CASSLSGRRGNSTDTQYF.

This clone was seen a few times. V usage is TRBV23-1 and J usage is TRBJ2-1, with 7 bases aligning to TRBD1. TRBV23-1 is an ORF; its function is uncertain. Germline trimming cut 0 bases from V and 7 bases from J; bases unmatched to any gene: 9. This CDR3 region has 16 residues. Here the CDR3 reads CASSQSNRGRWNEQFF. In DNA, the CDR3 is TGCGCCAGCAGTCAATCCAACAGGGGCCGGTGGAATGAGCAGTTCTTC.

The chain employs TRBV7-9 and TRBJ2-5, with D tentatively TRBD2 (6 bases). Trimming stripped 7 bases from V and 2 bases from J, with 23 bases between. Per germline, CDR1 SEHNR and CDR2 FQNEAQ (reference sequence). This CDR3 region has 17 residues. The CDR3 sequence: CASNTRSAGRLQETQYF. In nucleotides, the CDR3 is TGTGCCAGCAACACCAGGTCGGCGGGGAGGCTTCAAGAGACCCAGTACTTC.